This TCR beta chain emerged from a study of cytomegalovirus exposure and HLA in healthy donors. Study outcomes and limitations: The study labeled 150 to 200 TCR beta chains cytomegalovirus-associated.

With regard to this clone: Its antigen is unidentified.

TCRdb keeps only in-frame clones here, not all; method: immunoSEQ multiplex PCR. The table has over 250,000 clones, 80% to 90% seen once. The germline gives CDR1 MGHRA, CDR2 YSYEKL. CDR3 length equals 16 residues. Deletions cut 4 bases from V and 4 bases from J, with 20 bases between. The chain is built from TRBV4-1 and TRBJ2-7; D gene ambiguous. The material sequenced was PBMCs. The origin of this receptor is a woman younger than 30 in good health and CMV-seronegative. CDR3 DNA sequence: TGCGCCAGCAGCCTCCGTACGGAGAGCTTGGCTTACGAGCAGTACTTC. Amino acid sequence: CASSLRTESLAYEQYF.